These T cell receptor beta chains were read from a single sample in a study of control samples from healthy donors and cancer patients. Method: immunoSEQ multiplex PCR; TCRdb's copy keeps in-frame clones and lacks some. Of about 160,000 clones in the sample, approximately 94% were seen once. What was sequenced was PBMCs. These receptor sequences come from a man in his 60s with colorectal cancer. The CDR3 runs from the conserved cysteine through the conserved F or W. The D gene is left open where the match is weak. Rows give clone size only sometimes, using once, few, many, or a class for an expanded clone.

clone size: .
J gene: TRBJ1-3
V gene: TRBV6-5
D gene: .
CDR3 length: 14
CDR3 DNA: TGTGCCAGCGGCCCGACAGCCTCTGGAAACACCATATATTTT
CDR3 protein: CASGPTASGNTIYF

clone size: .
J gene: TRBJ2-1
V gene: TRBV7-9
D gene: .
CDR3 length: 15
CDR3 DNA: TGTGCCAGCAGCTTAGCATCTCTACCCAACAATGAGCAGTTCTTC
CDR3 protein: CASSLASLPNNEQFF

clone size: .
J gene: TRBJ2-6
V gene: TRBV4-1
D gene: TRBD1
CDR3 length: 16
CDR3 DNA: TGCGCCAGCAGCTTCCAGGGGGCGTCTGGGGCCAACGTCCTGACTTTC
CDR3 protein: CASSFQGASGANVLTF

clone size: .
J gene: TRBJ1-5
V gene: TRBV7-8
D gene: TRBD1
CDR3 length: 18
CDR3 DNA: TGTGCCAGCAGTCCAATACGACAGGGGACGTGGAGCAATCAGCCCCAGCATTTT
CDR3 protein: CASSPIRQGTWSNQPQHF

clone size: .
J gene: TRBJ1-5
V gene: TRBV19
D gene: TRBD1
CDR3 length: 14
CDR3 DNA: TGTGCCAGTAGTACGGGACAGGGGACCCAGCCCCAGCATTTT
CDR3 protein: CASSTGQGTQPQHF

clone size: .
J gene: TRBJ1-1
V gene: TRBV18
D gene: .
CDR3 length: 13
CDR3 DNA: TGTGCCAGTTCTACGACAGGGAACACTGAAGCTTTCTTT
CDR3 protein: CASSTTGNTEAFF

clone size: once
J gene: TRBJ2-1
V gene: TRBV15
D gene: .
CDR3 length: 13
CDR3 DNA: TGTGCCACCAGCAGAGGTCGGATTCTGGAGCAGTTCTTC
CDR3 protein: CATSRGRILEQFF

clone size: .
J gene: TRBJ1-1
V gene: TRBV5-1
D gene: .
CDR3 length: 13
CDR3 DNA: TGCGCCAGCAGCTTGGTCGCGAACACTGAAGCTTTCTTT
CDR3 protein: CASSLVANTEAFF

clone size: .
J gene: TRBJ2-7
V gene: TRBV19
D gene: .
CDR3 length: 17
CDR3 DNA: TGTGCCAGCCCCCGCGGAGGGCTAAAAGAAAGCTCCTACGAGCAGTACTTC
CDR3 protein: CASPRGGLKESSYEQYF

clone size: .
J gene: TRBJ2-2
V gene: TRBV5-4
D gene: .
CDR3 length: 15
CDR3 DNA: TGTGCCAGCAGCTTGGGCAGGGAGTCCACCGGGGAGCTGTTTTTT
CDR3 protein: CASSLGRESTGELFF

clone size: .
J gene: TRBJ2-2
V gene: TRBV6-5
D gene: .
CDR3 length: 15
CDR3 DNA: TGTGCCAGCAGGCAACAGACGGGTTACACCGGGGAGCTGTTTTTT
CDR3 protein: CASRQQTGYTGELFF

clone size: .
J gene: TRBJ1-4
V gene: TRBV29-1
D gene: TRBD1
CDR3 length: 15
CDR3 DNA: TGCAGCGCCGCGGACAGGGGACTCATAAACGGAAAACTGTTTTTT
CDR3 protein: CSAADRGLINGKLFF

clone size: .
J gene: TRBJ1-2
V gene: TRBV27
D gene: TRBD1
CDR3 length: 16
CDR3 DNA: TGTGCCAGCCTCCCGACCCCGGGACAGGGGAACTATGGCTACACCTTC
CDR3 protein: CASLPTPGQGNYGYTF

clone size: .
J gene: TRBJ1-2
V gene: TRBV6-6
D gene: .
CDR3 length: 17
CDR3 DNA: TGTGCCAGCAGTCCCCCCCGACAGGAGGCTCCGTTCGGTGGCTACACCTTC
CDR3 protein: CASSPPRQEAPFGGYTF

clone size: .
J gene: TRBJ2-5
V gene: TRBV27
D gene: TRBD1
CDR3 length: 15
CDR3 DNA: TGTGCCAGCCACCTCACGGGACAGGGGGCAGAGACCCAGTACTTC
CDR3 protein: CASHLTGQGAETQYF

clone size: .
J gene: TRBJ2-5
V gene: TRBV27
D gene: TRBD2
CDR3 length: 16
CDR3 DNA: TGTGCCAGCAGTCGGGGGACTAGCGGGGGCCAAGAGACCCAGTACTTC
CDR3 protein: CASSRGTSGGQETQYF

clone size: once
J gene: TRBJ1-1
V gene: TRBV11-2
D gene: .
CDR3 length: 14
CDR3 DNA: TGTGCCAGCAGCTCCCAGACGGTAAACACTGAAGCTTTCTTT
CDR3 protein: CASSSQTVNTEAFF

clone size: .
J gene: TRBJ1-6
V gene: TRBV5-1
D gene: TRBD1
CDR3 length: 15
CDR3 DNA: TGCGCCAGCAGATTGTCCGGGACAGGGAATTCACCCCTCCACTTT
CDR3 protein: CASRLSGTGNSPLHF

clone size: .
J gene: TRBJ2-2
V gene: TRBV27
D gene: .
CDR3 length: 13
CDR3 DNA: TGTGCCAGCAGTACTATTCACACCGGGGAGCTGTTTTTT
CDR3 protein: CASSTIHTGELFF

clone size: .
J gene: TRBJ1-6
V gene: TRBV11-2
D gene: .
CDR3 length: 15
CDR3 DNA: TGTGCCAGCAGCTTAGTCCCGGGGCCTAATTCACCCCTCCACTTT
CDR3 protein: CASSLVPGPNSPLHF

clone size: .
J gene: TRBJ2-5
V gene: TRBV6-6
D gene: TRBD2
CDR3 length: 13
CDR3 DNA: TGTGCCACCTTGGCGGGGGAACAAGAGACCCAGTACTTC
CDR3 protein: CATLAGEQETQYF

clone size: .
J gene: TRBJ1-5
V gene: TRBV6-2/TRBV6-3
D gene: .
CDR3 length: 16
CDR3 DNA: TGTGCCAGCAGTTACTTTCCAGGGCCAAACAATCAGCCCCAGCATTTT
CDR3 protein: CASSYFPGPNNQPQHF

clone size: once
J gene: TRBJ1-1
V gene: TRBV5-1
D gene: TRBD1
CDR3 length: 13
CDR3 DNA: TGCGCCAGCAGCTCAGGGGGGGACACTGAAGCTTTCTTT
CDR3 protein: CASSSGGDTEAFF

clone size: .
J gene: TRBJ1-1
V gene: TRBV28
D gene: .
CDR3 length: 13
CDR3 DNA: TGTGCCAGCAGCCTTTATGTGACAGCTGAAGCTTTCTTT
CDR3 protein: CASSLYVTAEAFF

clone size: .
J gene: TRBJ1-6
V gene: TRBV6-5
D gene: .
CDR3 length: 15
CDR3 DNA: TGTGCCAGCAGTTACAGTAAGGACAGTCCTAAACTCCTCCACTTT
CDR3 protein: CASSYSKDSPKLLHF

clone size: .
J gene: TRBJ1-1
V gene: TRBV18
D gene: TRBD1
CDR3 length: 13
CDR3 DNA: TGTGCCAGCTCGCCAGGACAGGGACGCGGAGCTTTCTTT
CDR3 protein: CASSPGQGRGAFF

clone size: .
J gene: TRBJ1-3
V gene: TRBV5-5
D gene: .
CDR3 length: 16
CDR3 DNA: TGTGCCAGCAGCCTGCCGGGACAACCCTCTGGAAACACCATATATTTT
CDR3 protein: CASSLPGQPSGNTIYF

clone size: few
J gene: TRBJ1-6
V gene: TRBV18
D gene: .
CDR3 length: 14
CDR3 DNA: TGTGCCAGCTCGCAAACAGGGAATAATTCACCCCTCCACTTT
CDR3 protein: CASSQTGNNSPLHF

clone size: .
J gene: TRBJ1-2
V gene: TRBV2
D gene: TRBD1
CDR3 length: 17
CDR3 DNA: TGTGCCAGCAGAGGACAGGGCCTTCTCCTATCTAACTATGGCTACACCTTC
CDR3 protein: CASRGQGLLLSNYGYTF

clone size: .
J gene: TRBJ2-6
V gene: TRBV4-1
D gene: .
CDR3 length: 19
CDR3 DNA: TGCGCCAGCAGCCCGAGACATGACACCAGACCGAGGGGGGCCAACGTCCTGACTTTC
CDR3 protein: CASSPRHDTRPRGANVLTF

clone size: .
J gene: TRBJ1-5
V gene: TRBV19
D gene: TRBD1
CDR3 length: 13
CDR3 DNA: TGTGCCAGTAGTATGACAGGGGAAGGCCCCCAGCATTTT
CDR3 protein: CASSMTGEGPQHF

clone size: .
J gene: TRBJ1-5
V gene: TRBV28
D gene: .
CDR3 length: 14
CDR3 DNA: TGTGCCAGCAGTTTGTGGCAGGGAAGGCAGCCCCAGCATTTT
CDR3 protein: CASSLWQGRQPQHF

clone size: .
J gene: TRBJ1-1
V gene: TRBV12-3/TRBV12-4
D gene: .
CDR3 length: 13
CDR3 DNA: TGTGCCAGCAGTCCCAAAAGGTTAGCTGAAGCTTTCTTT
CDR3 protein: CASSPKRLAEAFF

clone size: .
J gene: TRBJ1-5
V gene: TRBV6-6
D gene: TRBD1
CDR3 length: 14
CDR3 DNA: TGTGCCAGCTCTCTGGACAGGGTCAATCAGCCCCAGCATTTT
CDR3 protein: CASSLDRVNQPQHF

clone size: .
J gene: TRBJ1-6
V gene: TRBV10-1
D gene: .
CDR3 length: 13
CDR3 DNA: TGCGCCAGCAGTGAGTCGACAAATTCACCCCTCCACTTT
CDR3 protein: CASSESTNSPLHF

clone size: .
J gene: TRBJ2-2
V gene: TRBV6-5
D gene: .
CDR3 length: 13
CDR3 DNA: TGTGCCAGCAGTTACTTGGCAAACGGGGAGCTGTTTTTT
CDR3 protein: CASSYLANGELFF

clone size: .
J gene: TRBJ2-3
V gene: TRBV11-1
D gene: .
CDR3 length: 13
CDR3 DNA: TGTGCCAGCAGAAGGCGGGGCACAGATACGCAGTATTTT
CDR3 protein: CASRRRGTDTQYF

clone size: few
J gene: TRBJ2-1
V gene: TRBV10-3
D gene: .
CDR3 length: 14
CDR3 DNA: TGTGCCATCAGTGGTTCGGGAGTTTACAATGAGCAGTTCTTC
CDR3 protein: CAISGSGVYNEQFF

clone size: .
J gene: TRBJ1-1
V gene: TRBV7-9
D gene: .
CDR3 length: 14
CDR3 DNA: TGTGCCAGCACCCAGACAGGTAGGAACACTGAAGCTTTCTTT
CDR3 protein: CASTQTGRNTEAFF

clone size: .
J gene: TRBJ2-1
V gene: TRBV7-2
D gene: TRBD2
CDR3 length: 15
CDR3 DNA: TGTGCCAGCAGCACCAGACTAGCGGGGGACAATGAGCAGTTCTTC
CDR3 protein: CASSTRLAGDNEQFF

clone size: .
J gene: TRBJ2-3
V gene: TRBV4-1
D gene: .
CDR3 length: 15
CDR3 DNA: TGCGCCAGCAGCCAAGGACAGCACTACACAGATACGCAGTATTTT
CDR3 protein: CASSQGQHYTDTQYF

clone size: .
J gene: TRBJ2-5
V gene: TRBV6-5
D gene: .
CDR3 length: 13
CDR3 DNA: TGTGCCAGCAGTTTTGCGGGTCCGGGGACCCAGTACTTC
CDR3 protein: CASSFAGPGTQYF

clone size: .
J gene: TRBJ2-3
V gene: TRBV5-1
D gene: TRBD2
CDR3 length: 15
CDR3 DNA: TGCGCCAGCAGAGGGACTAGCGGGGGGCAAGATACGCAGTATTTT
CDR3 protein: CASRGTSGGQDTQYF

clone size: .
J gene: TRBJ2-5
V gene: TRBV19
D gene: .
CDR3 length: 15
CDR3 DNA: TGTGCCAGTAGCATAGGGGGGCTGGGGGGAGAGACCCAGTACTTC
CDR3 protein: CASSIGGLGGETQYF

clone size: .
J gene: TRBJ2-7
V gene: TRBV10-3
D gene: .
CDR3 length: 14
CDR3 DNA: TGTGCCATTTCCTCGGGCCCCTATGGCGACGAGCAGTACTTC
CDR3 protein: CAISSGPYGDEQYF

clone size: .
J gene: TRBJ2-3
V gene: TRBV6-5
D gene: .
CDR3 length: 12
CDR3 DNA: TGTGCCAGCAGAACCACGGGCAGAACGCAGTATTTT
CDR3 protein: CASRTTGRTQYF

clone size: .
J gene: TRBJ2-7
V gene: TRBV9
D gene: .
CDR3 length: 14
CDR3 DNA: TGTGCCAGCAGCGTAGAGGGCAGGCCCTACGAGCAGTACTTC
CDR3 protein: CASSVEGRPYEQYF

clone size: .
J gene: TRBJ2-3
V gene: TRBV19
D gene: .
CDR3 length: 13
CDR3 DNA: TGTGCCAGTAGTATCCAGGACCAGGGTGTGCAGTATTTT
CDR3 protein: CASSIQDQGVQYF

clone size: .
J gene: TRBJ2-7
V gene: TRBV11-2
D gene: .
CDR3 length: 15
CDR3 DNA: TGTGCCAGCAGCAAAGACCAGGGCTTCGCCTACGAGCAGTACTTC
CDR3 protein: CASSKDQGFAYEQYF

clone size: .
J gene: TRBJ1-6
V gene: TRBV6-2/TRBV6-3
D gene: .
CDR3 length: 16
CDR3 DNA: TGTGCCAGCAGTTACCGGCGTCTGGTCTTTAATTCACCCCTCCACTTT
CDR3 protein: CASSYRRLVFNSPLHF

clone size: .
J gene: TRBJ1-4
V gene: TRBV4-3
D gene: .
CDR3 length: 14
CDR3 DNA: TGCGCCAGCAGCCAATATATGGGCAATGAAAAACTGTTTTTT
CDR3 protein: CASSQYMGNEKLFF

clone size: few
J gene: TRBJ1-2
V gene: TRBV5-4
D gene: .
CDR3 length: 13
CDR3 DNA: TGTGCCAGCAGCTTGGACAGAAACTATGGCTACACCTTC
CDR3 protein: CASSLDRNYGYTF

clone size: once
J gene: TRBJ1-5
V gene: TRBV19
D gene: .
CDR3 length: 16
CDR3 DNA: TGTGCCAGTAAGTCCCGGACGGCGAGCGAAAATCAGCCCCAGCATTTT
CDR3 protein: CASKSRTASENQPQHF

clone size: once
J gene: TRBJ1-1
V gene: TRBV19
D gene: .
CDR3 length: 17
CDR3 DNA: TGTGCCAGTAGTTCACGGAAAGGAAACAGGGTTTTGGGTGAAGCCTTCTTT
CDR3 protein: CASSSRKGNRVLGEAFF